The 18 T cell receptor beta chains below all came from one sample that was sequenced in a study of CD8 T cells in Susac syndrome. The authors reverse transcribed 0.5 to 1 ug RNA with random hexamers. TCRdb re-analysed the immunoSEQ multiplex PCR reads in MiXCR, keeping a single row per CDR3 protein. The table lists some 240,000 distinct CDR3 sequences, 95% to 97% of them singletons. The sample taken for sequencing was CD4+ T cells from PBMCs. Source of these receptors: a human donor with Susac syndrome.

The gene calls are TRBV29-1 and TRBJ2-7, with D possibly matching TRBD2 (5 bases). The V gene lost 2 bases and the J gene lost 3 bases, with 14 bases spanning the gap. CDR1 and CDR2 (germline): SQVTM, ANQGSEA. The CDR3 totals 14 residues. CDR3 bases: TGCAGCGTTGAAACGATGTTTGGGAGCTACGAGCAGTACTTC. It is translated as CSVETMFGSYEQYF.

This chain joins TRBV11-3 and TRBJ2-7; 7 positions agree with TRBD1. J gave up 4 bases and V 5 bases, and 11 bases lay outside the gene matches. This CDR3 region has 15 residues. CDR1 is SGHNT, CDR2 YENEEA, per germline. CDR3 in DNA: TGTGCCAGCAGCGACCCGGGACAGAGGAAATACGAGCAGTACTTC. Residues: CASSDPGQRKYEQYF. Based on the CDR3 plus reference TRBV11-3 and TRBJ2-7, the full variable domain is EAGVVQSPRYKIIEKKQPVAFWCNPISGHNTLYWYLQNLGQGPELLIRYENEEAVDDSQLPKDRFSAERLKGVDSTLKIQPAELGDSAVYLCASSDPGQRKYEQYFGPGTRLTVT.

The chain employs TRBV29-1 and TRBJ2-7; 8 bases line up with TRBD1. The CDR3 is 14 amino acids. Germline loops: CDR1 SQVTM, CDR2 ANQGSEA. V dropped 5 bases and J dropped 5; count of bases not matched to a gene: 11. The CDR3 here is CSVRTGRFPHEQYF. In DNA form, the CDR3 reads TGCAGCGTTAGGACAGGGCGCTTCCCCCACGAGCAGTACTTC.

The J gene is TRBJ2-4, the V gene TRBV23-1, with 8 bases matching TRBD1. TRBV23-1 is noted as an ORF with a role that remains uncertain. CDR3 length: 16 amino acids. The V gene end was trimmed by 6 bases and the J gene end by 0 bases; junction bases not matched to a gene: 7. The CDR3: CASRMTGERAKNIQYF. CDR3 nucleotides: TGCGCCAGCAGGATGACAGGGGAGCGAGCCAAAAACATTCAGTACTTC.

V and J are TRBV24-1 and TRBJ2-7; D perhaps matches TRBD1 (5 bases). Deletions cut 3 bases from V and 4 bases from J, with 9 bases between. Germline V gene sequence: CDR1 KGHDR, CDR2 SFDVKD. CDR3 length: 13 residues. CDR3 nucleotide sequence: TGTGCCACCAGTGATGCCCACAGGTACGAGCAGTACTTC. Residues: CATSDAHRYEQYF.

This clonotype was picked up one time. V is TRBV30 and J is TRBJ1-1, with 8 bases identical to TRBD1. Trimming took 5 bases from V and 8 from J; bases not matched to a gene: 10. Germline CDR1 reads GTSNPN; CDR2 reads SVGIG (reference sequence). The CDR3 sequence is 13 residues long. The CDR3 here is CAWEGQGFSEAFF. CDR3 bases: TGTGCCTGGGAAGGACAGGGCTTTTCAGAAGCTTTCTTT.

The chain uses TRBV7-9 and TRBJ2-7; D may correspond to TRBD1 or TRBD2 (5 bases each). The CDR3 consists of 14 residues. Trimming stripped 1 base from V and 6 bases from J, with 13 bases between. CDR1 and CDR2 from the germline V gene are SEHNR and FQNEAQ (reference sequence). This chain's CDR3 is CASSLGGGSIEQYF. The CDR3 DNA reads TGTGCCAGCAGCTTAGGTGGGGGTTCGATCGAGCAGTACTTC.

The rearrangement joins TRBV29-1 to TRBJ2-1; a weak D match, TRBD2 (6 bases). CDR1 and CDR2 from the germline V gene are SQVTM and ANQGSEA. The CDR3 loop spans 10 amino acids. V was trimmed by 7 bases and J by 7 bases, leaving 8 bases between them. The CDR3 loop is CSATRNEQFF. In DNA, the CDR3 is TGCAGCGCGACTAGAAATGAGCAGTTCTTC.

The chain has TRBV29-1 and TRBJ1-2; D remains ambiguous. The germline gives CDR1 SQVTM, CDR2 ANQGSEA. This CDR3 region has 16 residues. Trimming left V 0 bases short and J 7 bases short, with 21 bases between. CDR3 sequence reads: CSVEDLHGRAMGGYTF. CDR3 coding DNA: TGCAGCGTTGAAGATCTTCATGGGAGGGCGATGGGTGGCTACACCTTC.

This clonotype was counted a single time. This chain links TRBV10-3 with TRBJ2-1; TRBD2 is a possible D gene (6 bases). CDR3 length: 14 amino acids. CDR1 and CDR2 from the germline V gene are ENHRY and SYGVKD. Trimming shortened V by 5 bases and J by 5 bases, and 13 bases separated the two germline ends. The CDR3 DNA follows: TGTGCCATCAGTTACCGGGACTTGAACAATGAGCAGTTCTTC. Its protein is CAISYRDLNNEQFF.

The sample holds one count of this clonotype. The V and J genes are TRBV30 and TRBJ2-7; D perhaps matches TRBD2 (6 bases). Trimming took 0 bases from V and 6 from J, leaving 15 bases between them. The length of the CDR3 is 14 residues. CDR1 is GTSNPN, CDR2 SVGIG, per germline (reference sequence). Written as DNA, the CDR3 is TGTGCCTGGAGTGTGATGGGAGTGGGAGGCGAGCAGTACTTC. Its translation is CAWSVMGVGGEQYF.

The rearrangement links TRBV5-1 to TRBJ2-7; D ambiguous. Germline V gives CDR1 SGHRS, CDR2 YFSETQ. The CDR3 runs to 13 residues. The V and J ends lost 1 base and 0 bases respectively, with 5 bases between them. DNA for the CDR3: TGCGCCAGCAGCTTGACGCTCTCCTACGAGCAGTACTTC. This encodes CASSLTLSYEQYF.

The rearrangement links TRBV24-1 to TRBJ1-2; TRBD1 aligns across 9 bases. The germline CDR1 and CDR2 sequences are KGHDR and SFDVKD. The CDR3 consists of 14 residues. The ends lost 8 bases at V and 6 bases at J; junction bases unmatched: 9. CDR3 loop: CATKGRDRDNGYTF. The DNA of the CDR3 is TGTGCCACCAAGGGCCGGGACAGGGATAATGGCTACACCTTC.

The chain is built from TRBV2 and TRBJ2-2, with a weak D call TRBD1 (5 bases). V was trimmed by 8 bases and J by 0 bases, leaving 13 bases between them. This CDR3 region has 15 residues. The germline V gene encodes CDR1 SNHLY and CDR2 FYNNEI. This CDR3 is CASGASTTNTGELFF. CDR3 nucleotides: TGTGCCAGCGGGGCCAGCACAACGAACACCGGGGAGCTGTTTTTT.

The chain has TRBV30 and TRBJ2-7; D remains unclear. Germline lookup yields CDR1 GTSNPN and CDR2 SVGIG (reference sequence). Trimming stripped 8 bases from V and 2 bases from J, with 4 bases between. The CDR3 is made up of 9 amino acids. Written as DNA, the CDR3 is TGTGCCCCGACCTACGAGCAGTACTTC. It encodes CAPTYEQYF.

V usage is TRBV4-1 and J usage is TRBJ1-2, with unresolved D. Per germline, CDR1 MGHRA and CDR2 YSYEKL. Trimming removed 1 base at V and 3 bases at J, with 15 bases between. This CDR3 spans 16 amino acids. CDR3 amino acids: CASSQAPGPGHYGYTF. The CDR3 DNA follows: TGCGCCAGCAGCCAAGCCCCGGGCCCAGGACACTATGGCTACACCTTC.

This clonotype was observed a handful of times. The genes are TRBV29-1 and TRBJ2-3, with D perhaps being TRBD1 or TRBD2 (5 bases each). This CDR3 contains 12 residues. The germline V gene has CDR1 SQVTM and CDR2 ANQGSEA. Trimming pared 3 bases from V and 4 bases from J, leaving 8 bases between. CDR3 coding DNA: TGCAGCGTTGATTTGGGGGCAGATACGCAGTATTTT. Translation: CSVDLGADTQYF.

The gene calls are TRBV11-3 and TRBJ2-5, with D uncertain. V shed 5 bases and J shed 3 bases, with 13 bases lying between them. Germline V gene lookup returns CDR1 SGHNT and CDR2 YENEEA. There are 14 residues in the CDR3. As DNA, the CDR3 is TGTGCCAGCAGCCCCCCCTGGGCGGAAGAGACCCAGTACTTC. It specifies CASSPPWAEETQYF.